The subject of this entry is one TCR beta chain. This entry is derived from a study of blood T cell repertoires in COVID-19. The repertoire was sequenced with immunoSEQ multiplex PCR; TCRdb's copy has only in-frame clones and lacks some. The sample contains 500,000 to 600,000 clones, roughly nine tenths of which appear only once. This CDR3 region has 14 residues. CDR1 and CDR2 (germline): MNHEY, SMNVEV (reference sequence). Trimming removed 3 bases from V and 3 bases from J, with 12 bases in between. Sequencing was performed on peripheral blood. The sequence derives from a woman in her forties or fifties with COVID-19, enrolled during active disease. The chain joins TRBV27 to TRBJ2-7; a weak D match, TRBD1 (6 bases). In DNA, the CDR3 is TGTGCCAGCAGTTTTAGGGGACAACTCTACGAGCAGTACTTC. It encodes CASSFRGQLYEQYF.